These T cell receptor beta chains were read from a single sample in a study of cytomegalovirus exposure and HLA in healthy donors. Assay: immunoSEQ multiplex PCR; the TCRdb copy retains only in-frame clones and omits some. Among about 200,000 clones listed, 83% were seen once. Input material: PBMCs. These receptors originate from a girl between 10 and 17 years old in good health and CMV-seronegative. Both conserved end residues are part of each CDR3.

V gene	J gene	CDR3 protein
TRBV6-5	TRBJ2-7	CASSFSSETYEQYF
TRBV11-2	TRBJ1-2	CASLVRVGYGYTF
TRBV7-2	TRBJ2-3	CASSFTGGPTDTQYF
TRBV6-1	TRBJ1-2	CASDWTEGNYGYTF
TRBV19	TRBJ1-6	CASRDPQRVPNSPLHF
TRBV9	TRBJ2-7	CASSVGPGGEQYF
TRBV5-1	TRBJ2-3	CASSLARLAGVLEDTQYF
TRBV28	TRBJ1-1	CASRLQRGVRKAEAFF
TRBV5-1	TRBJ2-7	CASSPGQGVNEQYF
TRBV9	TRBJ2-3	CASSPQGIDNTDTQYF
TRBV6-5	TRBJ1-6	CATGQGNSPLHF
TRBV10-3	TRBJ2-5	CAIADRGEETQYF
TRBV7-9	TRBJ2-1	CASSWNRGGRGGEQFF
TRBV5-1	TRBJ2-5	CASSLGVRGQETQYF
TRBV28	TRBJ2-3	CANKLAGGDTQYF
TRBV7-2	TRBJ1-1	CASSPRQEVTPEAFF
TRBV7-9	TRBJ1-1	CASRARTGSTEAFF
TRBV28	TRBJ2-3	CASTQRGLGTDTQYF
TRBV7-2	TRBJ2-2	CASSPAGNTGELFF
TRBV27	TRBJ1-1	CASSFSDKNTEAFF
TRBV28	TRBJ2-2	CASSLRDRVGELFF
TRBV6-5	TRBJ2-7	CASQRDLNQNEQYF
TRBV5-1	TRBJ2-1	CASSSEGRNEQFF
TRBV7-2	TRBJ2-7	CASSSGQGGTYEQYF